This T cell receptor (beta chain) was sequenced in a study of shared clonotypes between healthy human individuals. Whole-study findings and limits: Large sequencing depth failed to make sorted-subset sequencing complete, rarefaction showed. The generation probabilities recorded for non-shared clonotypes fell below those of clonotypes shared by all four donors.

Concerning this clone: Its specificity is not known. This same CDR3 is encoded by further DNA sequences in the sample.

V dropped 5 bases and J dropped 3 bases, with 7 bases sitting between them. CDR3 size: 12 residues. The germline CDR1 and CDR2 sequences are SEHNR and FQNEAQ (reference sequence). Per sorted-subset replicate PCR, input was roughly 220 ng DNA, representing about 29,000 T cell genomes. Measured with immunoSEQ multiplex PCR; TCRdb has only the in-frame clones, and not every one. This repertoire shows about 2.5 million clones, just under 95% found once; its top ten account for roughly 0.34%. The rearrangement links TRBV7-9 to TRBJ1-2; D is uncertain. The clonotype originates from a man aged 18 to 35 in good health. Some clones in this sample may be carry-over from other donors' samples. What was sequenced was naive CD4+ T cells from PBMCs. Described subset: CD45RA+ positively selected. CDR3 sequence (DNA): TGTGCCAGCAGCCCCGGAGACTATGGCTACACCTTC. This translates into CASSPGDYGYTF.